This T cell receptor beta chain was obtained from a study of shared T cell receptors in the human thymus. TCRdb keeps only in-frame clones here, not all; method: immunoSEQ multiplex PCR. In the table there are 720,000 or so clones, approximately 83% of which are singletons. CDR1 is DFQATT and CDR2 is SNEGSKA in the germline V gene (reference sequence). The CDR3 length is 10 residues. Trimming cost V 5 bases and J 6 bases, with 7 bases left between them. The sample was also linked to a second study, of human thymus T cells. As reported in that work: Each of the donors was a healthy Finnish infant who was undergoing open corrective cardiac surgery for congenital heart defects. From resections taken during corrective heart surgery, the thymus tissue was obtained. Thymic and blood repertoires appeared to display a bias in their usage of V and J genes. As related research reported, thymic repertoires overlapped highly among unrelated individuals.

Material: thymocytes. The rearrangement links TRBV20-1 to TRBJ1-2; no clear D gene. The sequence was collected from a girl in the first two years of life with a congenital heart defect. In DNA form, the CDR3 reads TGCAGTGCTGCCTCTAATGGCTACACCTTC. Encoded protein: CSAASNGYTF.